This T cell receptor (beta chain) was found in a study of cytotoxic CD8 clonotypes in ibrutinib-treated CLL. Findings and caveats of the study: The study found public clonotypes uncommon, contracting or stable on treatment.

Regarding this clone: The antigen remains unidentified.

Libraries were prepared by immunoSEQ multiplex PCR; TCRdb keeps only in-frame clonotypes and omits some of them. Of roughly 150,000 clones listed, nearly 90% are singletons. Trimming removed 7 bases at V and 8 bases at J, with 17 bases between. The CDR3 extends over 13 amino acids. Germline V gene data show CDR1 as LNHDA and CDR2 as SQIVND (reference sequence). Sequences were derived from PBMCs, sampled at disease progression, from a patient treated with ibrutinib. This chain uses TRBV19 with TRBJ1-2; D is ambiguous. This sequence originates from a human donor with chronic lymphocytic leukemia. The CDR3 nucleotides are TGTGCCAGTACCCCGTCCCTCTATGAGGGCTACACCTTC. Translation gives CASTPSLYEGYTF.